Here is one T cell receptor (beta chain) with its context. Its antigen is unknown. No clone much larger than this one lies a single base away; base qualities are absent. Whole blood was collected in K2EDTA tubes by collaborating institutions according to the institutions' own protocols. For TCRbeta analysis, collaborators shipped samples in one of three forms: frozen whole blood, isolated PBMCs, or DNA extracted from either of those sample types. The sample comes from a study of blood T cell repertoires in COVID-19 (dated by TCRdb to the early 2020s). For context, the study as a whole: Collaborator samples came from the United States, Italy and Spain and covered acute and convalescent phases of COVID-19. The material from the prospective study consisted of cDNA or gDNA derived from T cells, B-cell-depleted T cells, or PBMCs. Subjects who had been exposed to COVID-19, were actively infected with it, or had recovered from it provided the deeply sampled blood TCRbeta repertoires that made up the dataset. A freely available public database, intended as a resource for researchers studying the immune response to SARS-CoV-2, is where the repertoires were released. Samples came from the ongoing ImmuneRACE study (first 160 participants) plus 1,254 subjects from 6 global collaborators. Nearly every sample came with metadata listing a de-identified subject ID, COVID-19 status, age in years and sex. HLA class I and class II types, where available, came from metadata supplied by the sample provider rather than from assay-based typing.

TCRbeta CDR3 regions were amplified from genomic DNA by means of the immunoSEQ Assay, a bias-controlled multiplex PCR. The published analysis was carried out like this. The number of nucleated cells in each sample was estimated from the amplification of reference gene primers within the assay. To quantify the absolute abundance of each unique TCRbeta CDR3 rearrangement, sequence reads were collapsed and filtered. Productive Simpson clonality was computed per sample as the square root of Simpson's diversity index over productive rearrangements. Imported from immuneACCESS, the table was reduced by TCRdb to in-frame sequences with V and J called. These copies leave out some clones; in studies compared against another copy, an unresolved V gene accounts for under half, and the cause of the remainder is not known. For V, J and clone size, that table is used; D and trimming come from the DNA. The sample has 140,000 or so clones on record, over 75% of them singletons. Around 2.9% of the sample is held by the ten biggest clonotypes.

General findings and caveats noted by the study authors: The quantity of clinical and demographic metadata differed by source and by participant and was supplied without curation.

The CDR3 contains 14 residues, cysteine and phenylalanine counted. The sequence is cut down to CDR3 DNA, 42 bases in frame from base 1. The trim is 0 bases for V and 4 bases for J, with a gap of 10 bases between the germline ends. CDR1 is given as KGHSY and CDR2 as FQNENV, both from the germline V gene. Recombination joined TRBV16 with TRBJ2-7, and possibly TRBD1, on 6 matching bases. The sample was peripheral blood. The sequence was collected from a woman in her sixties with active COVID-19. The DNA sequence follows: TGTGCCAGCAGCCAATCGGGGGCCGCTTACGAGCAGTACTTC. Translated, it gives CASSQSGAAYEQYF.